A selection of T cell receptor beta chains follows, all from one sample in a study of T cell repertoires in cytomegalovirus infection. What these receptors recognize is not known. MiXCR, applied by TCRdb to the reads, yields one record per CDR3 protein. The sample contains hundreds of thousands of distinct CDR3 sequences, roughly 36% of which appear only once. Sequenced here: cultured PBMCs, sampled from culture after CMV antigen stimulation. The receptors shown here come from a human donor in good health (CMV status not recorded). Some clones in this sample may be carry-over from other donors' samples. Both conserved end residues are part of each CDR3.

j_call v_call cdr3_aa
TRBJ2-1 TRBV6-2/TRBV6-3 CASSPWTGYNEQFF
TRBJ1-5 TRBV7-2 CASSSSGQPQHF
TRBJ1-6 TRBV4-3 CASSQAWHNGLSGSPLHF
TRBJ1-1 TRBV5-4 CASSLGAGTGVLAEAFF
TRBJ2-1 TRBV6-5 CASSYSSASLTNNEQFF
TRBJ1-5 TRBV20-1 CSVWTGDKPQHF
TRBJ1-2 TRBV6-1 CASSDDVRTYGYTF
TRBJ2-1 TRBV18 CASSPTLQGARSSSYNEQFF
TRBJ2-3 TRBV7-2 CASSPTGLAGRDTQYF
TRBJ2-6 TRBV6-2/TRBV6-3 CASSRAGVAANVLTF
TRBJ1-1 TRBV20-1 CSARVGNREAFF
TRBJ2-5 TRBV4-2 CASSQDYTSGGAETQYF
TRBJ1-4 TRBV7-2 CASSPRATNEKLFF
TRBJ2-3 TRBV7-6 CASSRTSDTQYF
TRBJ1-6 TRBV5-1 CASSTDRDSPLHF
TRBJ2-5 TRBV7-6 CASSLPDFQETQYF
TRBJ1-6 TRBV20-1 CSARQGWSSPLHF
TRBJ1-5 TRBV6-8 CASSPWDSQPQHF
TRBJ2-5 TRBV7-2 CASSWGGGGAEETQYF
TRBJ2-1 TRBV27 CASSAGVSYNEQFF
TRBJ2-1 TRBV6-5 CASSRFFGVNEQFF
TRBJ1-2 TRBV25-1 CASSEFGGLSGYTF
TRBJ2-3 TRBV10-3 CAAQGQPRSDTQYF
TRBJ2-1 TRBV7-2 CASSLVSGGVDEQFF
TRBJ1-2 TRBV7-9 CASTEHIPAYGYTF
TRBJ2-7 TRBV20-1 CSASAGPSYEQYF
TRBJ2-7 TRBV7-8 CASSLVVSGTSRKVDYEQYF
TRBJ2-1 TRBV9 CASSAGGYEQFF
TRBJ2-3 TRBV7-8 CASSRRRRPLTDTQYF
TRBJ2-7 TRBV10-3 CAISPGRDGDEQYF
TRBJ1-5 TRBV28 CASSFITEPYQPQHF
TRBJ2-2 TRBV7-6 CASSLMSPNTGELFF
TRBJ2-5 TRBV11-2 CASSYGQGEETQYF
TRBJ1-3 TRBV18 CASSQDWTSGNTIYF
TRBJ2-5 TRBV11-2 CASSPGAARGETQYF
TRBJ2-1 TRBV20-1 CSAKKTGLYEQFF
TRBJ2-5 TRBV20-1 CSAPQGIIEETQYF
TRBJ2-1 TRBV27 CASSFGTSGGILANEQFF
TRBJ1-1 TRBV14 CASSQLGGQVNTEAFF
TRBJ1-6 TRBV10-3 CATKTGLDSPLHF
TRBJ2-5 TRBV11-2 CASSRGTRQETQYF
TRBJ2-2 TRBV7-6 CASSLEPDLANTGELFF
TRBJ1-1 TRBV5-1 CASNSGRTANTEAFF
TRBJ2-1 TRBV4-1 CASSQAVDLLDEQFF